This T cell receptor beta chain was recovered during a study of blood T cells in healthy people across ages. On this clonotype: Its antigen is undetermined.

The germline V gene encodes CDR1 LNHNV and CDR2 YYDKDF (reference sequence). This CDR3 contains 19 residues. Study results and caveats: Estimates of total diversity, which came from one million sequenced T cells, were considered to be underestimates. Higher naive T cell percentage went strongly together with higher TCR beta diversity.

For the second PCR, which ran for about 6 to 12 cycles, a sample-barcoded 5' primer and a J-beta primer mix were used. From the 5' RACE reads, TCRdb called clonotypes with MiXCR, one entry per CDR3 protein. This table has 1,500,000 or so distinct CDR3 sequences, roughly 60% appearing once. This TCR was recovered from a man younger than 35 in good health. The V and J genes are TRBV15 and TRBJ2-4; TRBD2 aligns across 9 bases. Matching the DNA end better, TRBJ2-7 makes the J call doubtful. The sequencing input was blood. DNA of the CDR3: TGTGCCACCAGCAGACTGGGACATTATGGACTAGCGCACTACTACGAGCAGTACTTC. It encodes CATSRLGHYGLAHYYEQYF.